The 16 T cell receptor beta chains presented below share a single source sample, sequenced in a study of cytomegalovirus exposure and HLA in healthy donors. 13 Jbeta primers and 60 Vbeta primers were used for the PCR. Here immunoSEQ multiplex PCR was the method, and the copy in TCRdb shows in-frame clones only, minus some. The sample includes roughly 170,000 clones, about 80% seen only once; the top ten take 1.3%. Sample: PBMCs. The receptors shown here come from a man aged 25 to 45 in good health and CMV-seronegative.

V gene TRBV6-6 combines with J gene TRBJ2-2; D possibly corresponds to TRBD1 (5 bases). Looked up from germline, CDR1 is MNHNY and CDR2 is SVGAGI (reference sequence). The V gene lost 11 bases and the J gene lost 1 base, with 14 bases spanning the gap. This CDR3 is built from 14 residues. CDR3 sequence: CAERGDWNTGELFF. In DNA form, the CDR3 reads TGTGCCGAAAGGGGTGACTGGAACACCGGGGAGCTGTTTTTT.

The J gene is TRBJ1-2, the V gene TRBV2; 7 nucleotides match TRBD1. Looked up from germline, CDR1 is SNHLY and CDR2 is FYNNEI. Trimming took 7 bases from V and 1 from J; bases not matched to a gene: 9. This CDR3 is 15 amino acids long. The CDR3 region has the DNA TGTGCCAGCACTGAGCGGACAGGCTTTAACTATGGCTACACCTTC. Its protein is CASTERTGFNYGYTF.

This clone was counted only a few times. The V gene is TRBV6-5, the J gene TRBJ2-1; perhaps TRBD1 as D (6 bases). Germline CDR1 reads MNHEY; CDR2 reads SVGAGI. V was shortened by 4 bases and J by 3 bases, with 13 bases between the two germline ends. The CDR3 is 15 amino acids. The CDR3 nucleotides read TGTGCCAGCAGTTTGGGACACCAAAACTACAATGAGCAGTTCTTC. Amino acid sequence: CASSLGHQNYNEQFF.

As concerns this clone: Additional DNA sequences in this sample encode the identical CDR3. The CDR3 DNA sequence: TGTGCCAGCAGCTTGGGACAGGGGGTCAACACTGAAGCTTTCTTT. The encoded protein is CASSLGQGVNTEAFF. The rearrangement uses TRBV28 and TRBJ1-1; 11 bases line up with TRBD1. The CDR3 spans 15 residues. J was trimmed by 2 bases and V by 6 bases; bases with no gene match: 5. CDR1 is MDHEN and CDR2 is SYDVKM in the germline V gene.

This sequence joins TRBV25-1 and TRBJ2-7; 7 bases match TRBD1. The CDR3 totals 14 residues. With 2 bases clipped from V and 2 bases from J, the junction kept 3 bases outside the gene matches. Germline V gene data show CDR1 as MGHDK and CDR2 as SYGVNS. In DNA, the CDR3 is TGTGCCAGCAGTGAAACAGACAGGGCCTACGAGCAGTACTTC. Its translation is CASSETDRAYEQYF.

The chain has TRBV15 and TRBJ1-4, with TRBD1 as a possible D gene (6 bases). The germline V gene has CDR1 LNHNV and CDR2 YYDKDF (reference sequence). Between the trimmed V and J ends, which lost 1 base and 3 bases, there was a span of 12 bases. The CDR3 runs 16 residues. CDR3 sequence (DNA): TGTGCCACCAGCAGAGTACCGGACAGCCCTAATGAAAAACTGTTTTTT. Translating it yields CATSRVPDSPNEKLFF.

V and J are TRBV19 and TRBJ2-7, with 11 bases identical to TRBD2. CDR3 length: 17 residues. V shed 5 bases and J 6 bases; nucleotides not matched to a gene: 15. The V gene's germline CDR1 is LNHDA and CDR2 SQIVND (reference sequence). This CDR3 is CASSPLPLAGAGVEQYF. The CDR3 nucleotides are TGTGCCAGTAGTCCACTCCCACTAGCGGGAGCAGGAGTCGAGCAGTACTTC.

This clone was counted once. The CDR3 loop is CASRRNSGLGNEQFF. The CDR3 DNA reads TGTGCCAGTAGAAGGAATAGCGGGTTAGGGAATGAGCAGTTCTTC. The chain employs TRBV19 and TRBJ2-1; 7 bases align to TRBD2. J gave up 7 bases and V 6 bases, and 12 bases lay outside the gene matches. The CDR3 is made up of 15 amino acids. The germline gives CDR1 LNHDA, CDR2 SQIVND (reference sequence).

The chain joins TRBV5-1 to TRBJ2-1, with TRBD2 matching over 9 bases. CDR1 and CDR2 from the germline V gene are SGHRS and YFSETQ. This CDR3 is built from 16 residues. J was trimmed by 0 bases and V by 2 bases; bases with no gene match: 3. CDR3 amino acids: CASSFAGGSSYNEQFF. For the CDR3, the DNA is TGCGCCAGCAGCTTCGCGGGAGGGAGCTCCTACAATGAGCAGTTCTTC.

This sequence joins TRBV6-5 and TRBJ2-3, with a tentative D call TRBD2 (6 bases). This CDR3 region has 16 residues. Trimming left V 4 bases short and J 4 bases short, with 18 bases between. The germline gives CDR1 MNHEY, CDR2 SVGAGI. CDR3 nucleotides: TGTGCCAGCAGTTTTTACCGGGGGATTCGGGCAGATACGCAGTATTTT. It encodes CASSFYRGIRADTQYF.

Concerning this clone itself: This CDR3 is also generated by other DNA sequences in the sample. This chain links TRBV27 with TRBJ2-2; 10 nucleotides line up with TRBD1. The CDR3 length is 15 residues. V trimming: 3 bases; J trimming: 3 bases; junction bases outside the gene matches: 1. Germline loops: CDR1 MNHEY, CDR2 SMNVEV (reference sequence). CDR3 in amino acids: CASSLGQGYTGELFF. In DNA form, the CDR3 reads TGTGCCAGCAGTTTGGGACAGGGGTACACCGGGGAGCTGTTTTTT.

The chain recombines TRBV25-1 with TRBJ2-3, with 9 nucleotides matching TRBD2. The J segment lost 1 base and the V segment lost 1 base, leaving 6 bases of the junction unmatched. This CDR3 contains 17 residues. The germline CDR1 and CDR2 sequences are MGHDK and SYGVNS. CDR3 amino acids: CASSEFWTSDRTDTQYF. Here the CDR3 DNA reads TGTGCCAGCAGTGAATTTTGGACTAGCGACCGCACAGATACGCAGTATTTT. Full variable domain (outside the CDR3, taken from reference TRBV25-1 and TRBJ2-3): EADIYQTPRYLVIGTGKKITLECSQTMGHDKMYWYQQDPGMELHLIHYSYGVNSTEKGDLSSESTVSRIRTEHFPLTLESARPSHTSQYLCASSEFWTSDRTDTQYFGPGTRLTVL.

The CDR3 DNA reads as TGTGCCAGCAGCGTAGCGGAGGGGCCCGTAGGGGGCTACACCTTC. Protein: CASSVAEGPVGGYTF. This sequence joins TRBV9 and TRBJ1-2, with D possibly matching TRBD1 (5 bases). The CDR3 spans 15 residues. With 0 bases removed from V and 8 bases from J, the gap between germline ends came to 17 bases. Looked up from germline, CDR1 is SGDLS and CDR2 is YYNGEE. Full variable domain (remainder filled in from reference TRBV9 and TRBJ1-2): DSGVTQTPKHLITATGQRVTLRCSPRSGDLSVYWYQQSLDQGLQFLIQYYNGEERAKGNILERFSAQQFPDLHSELNLSSLELGDSALYFCASSVAEGPVGGYTFGSGTRLTVV.

The chain employs TRBV6-4 and TRBJ2-1, with 10 nucleotides matching TRBD2. Trimming at V came to 9 bases and at J to 6 bases, leaving 8 bases not matched to a gene. Germline assignment: CDR1 MRHNA and CDR2 SNTAGT. The CDR3 contains 14 residues. Written as DNA, the CDR3 is TGTGCCAGTGGGGCACTAGCGGGGTCCAATGAGCAGTTCTTC. This encodes CASGALAGSNEQFF.

The genes are TRBV6-4 and TRBJ2-3; TRBD1 matches 11 bases. Germline V gives CDR1 MRHNA, CDR2 SNTAGT. Trimming cost V 5 bases and J 1 base; bases outside gene matches: 2. There are 15 residues in the CDR3. In DNA, the CDR3 is TGTGCCAGCAGTTGGACAGGGGGCGGCACAGATACGCAGTATTTT. Translated, it gives CASSWTGGGTDTQYF.

The chain employs TRBV5-6 and TRBJ2-1, with a weak D call TRBD1 (6 bases). V shed 4 bases and J shed 0 bases, with 17 bases lying between them. Per the germline V gene, CDR1 is SGHDT and CDR2 is YYEEEE. The CDR3 is 17 amino acids. The CDR3 DNA follows: TGTGCCAGCAGCCCGGACAGCCGAATGAGCTCCTACAATGAGCAGTTCTTC. Encoded protein: CASSPDSRMSSYNEQFF.